This TCR beta chain came from a study of neurological immune-mediated disorders. Study-wide results and caveats: The greatest TCR clonal expansion appeared in HTLV-1-associated myelopathy and the smallest, falling below healthy controls, in multiple sclerosis. Across subjects, no CDR3 amino acid sequence appeared in expanded clones of more than one subject, a finding that suggested private repertoires in all groups.

The time point was: longitudinal time-point 1 (baseline). The junction had 15 bases not matched to a gene; V was cut back by 6 bases and J by 5 bases. CDR1 SGHRS and CDR2 YFSETQ come from the germline V gene. This CDR3 has 16 amino acids. In its sample, this clonotype was seen many times. Its antigen is currently unknown. Synthesis of cDNA was performed by 5'RACE using 10-nucleotide random UMIs. TCRdb called the 5' RACE reads again in MiXCR, with one record for every CDR3 protein. The sample consists of over 70,000 distinct CDR3 sequences, approximately 10% of them appearing once. Sample: PBMCs. V and J are TRBV5-1 and TRBJ2-3; TRBD2 matches at 7 bases. The sequence was obtained from a young man in good health. The DNA for the CDR3 is TGCGCCAGCACGGACCCCTTGGCGGGAGTTGAAGATACGCAGTATTTT. Protein product: CASTDPLAGVEDTQYF.